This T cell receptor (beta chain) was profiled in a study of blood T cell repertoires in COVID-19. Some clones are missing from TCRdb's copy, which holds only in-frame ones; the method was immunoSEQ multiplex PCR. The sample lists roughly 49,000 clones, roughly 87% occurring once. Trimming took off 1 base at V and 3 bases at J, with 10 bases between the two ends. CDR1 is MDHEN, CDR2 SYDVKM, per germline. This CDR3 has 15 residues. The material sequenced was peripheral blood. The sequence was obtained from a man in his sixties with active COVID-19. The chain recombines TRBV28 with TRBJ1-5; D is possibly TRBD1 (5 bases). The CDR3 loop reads CASSLFRTINQPQHF. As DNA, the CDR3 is TGTGCCAGCAGTTTATTTAGGACAATCAATCAGCCCCAGCATTTT.